Detailed here is one T cell receptor beta chain. Its antigen is still unknown. CDR1 is MDHEN, CDR2 SYDVKM, per germline. V was pared by 6 bases and J by 2 bases, with 6 bases of the junction left unmatched. This CDR3 is built from 16 residues. These data are taken from a study of T-cell memory formation after mild COVID-19. Regarding the study as a whole: Pre-infection memory harbored some responding clones, suggesting cross-reactive memory joined.

TCRdb called the 5' RACE reads again in MiXCR, with one record for every CDR3 protein. Among hundreds of thousands of distinct CDR3 sequences, approximately 18% were seen once, and the ten largest hold around 11%. This receptor was taken from an adult woman who had mild COVID-19 (a few samples of this study predate the infection). Cell type and time point are not known. V gene TRBV28 combines with J gene TRBJ2-3; 12 bases fit TRBD2. Source material: PBMCs or a T cell subset sorted from them (not recorded which). The CDR3 bases are TGTGCCAGCAGCACCAGACTAGCGGGGGACACAGATACGCAGTATTTT. The encoded protein is CASSTRLAGDTDTQYF.